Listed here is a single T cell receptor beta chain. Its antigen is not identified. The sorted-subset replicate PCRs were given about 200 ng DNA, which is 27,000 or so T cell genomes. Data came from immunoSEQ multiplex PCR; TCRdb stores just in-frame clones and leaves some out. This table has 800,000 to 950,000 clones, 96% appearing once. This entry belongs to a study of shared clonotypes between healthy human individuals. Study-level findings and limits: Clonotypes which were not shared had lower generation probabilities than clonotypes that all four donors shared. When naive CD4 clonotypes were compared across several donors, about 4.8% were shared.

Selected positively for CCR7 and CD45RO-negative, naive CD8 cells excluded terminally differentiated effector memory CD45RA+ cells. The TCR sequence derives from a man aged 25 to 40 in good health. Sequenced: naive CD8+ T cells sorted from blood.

CDR3 bases: TGTGCCAGCAGCCAAAAACAGGGGATGGGCGGAAACACCATATATTTT. Translating gives CASSQKQGMGGNTIYF. This chain links TRBV13 with TRBJ1-3; the match to TRBD1 covers 7 bases. V lost 5 bases, J lost 4 bases, and 11 bases stayed unmatched. This CDR3 contains 16 residues. From germline, CDR1 is PRHDT and CDR2 FYEKMQ (reference sequence).